Below, one T cell receptor beta chain is given with its context. The data derive from a study of control samples from healthy donors and cancer patients. Using immunoSEQ multiplex PCR, the repertoire was profiled, and TCRdb retains in-frame clones only, with some absent. Here the sample spans 100,000 or so clones, about 91% being singletons. V was pared by 0 bases and J by 2 bases, with 4 bases of the junction left unmatched. Per germline, CDR1 SGDLS and CDR2 YYNGEE. The CDR3 length is 17 residues. Sequenced sample: blood. The V call is TRBV9, the J call TRBJ2-7, with TRBD2 matching 14 bases. The TCR originated in a woman younger than 35 in good health. The DNA of the CDR3 is TGTGCCAGCAGCGTAGGGGGACTAGCGGGGGTGCCCTACGAGCAGTACTTC. Protein product: CASSVGGLAGVPYEQYF.